This T cell receptor (beta chain) was sequenced in a study of T cells in Graves' hyperthyroidism and ophthalmopathy. Findings of the study overall: The blood repertoire included most of the expanded thyroid clonotypes above 0.001.

Those patients with uncontrolled infection, other autoimmune disease, pregnancy or lactation were excluded. Amplified TCR beta CDR3 regions derived from RNA transcripts. The HTBI primer set drove a first-round RT-PCR of the TCR CDR3. MiXCR, applied by TCRdb to the multiplex PCR reads, yields one record per CDR3 protein. This sample yields approximately 600,000 distinct CDR3 sequences, of which about 15% are seen a single time; over 3.5% belongs to the top ten. For this clonotype: Its antigen is currently unknown.

The source is a woman aged 40 to 49 with Graves' ophthalmopathy. Sequenced material: blood.

The CDR3 protein is CASAPLRRSSALYEQYF. The CDR3 nucleotides are TGTGCCAGCGCCCCCTTAAGGCGTTCTAGCGCGCTCTACGAGCAGTACTTC. This chain connects TRBV27 to TRBJ2-7; a weak D match, TRBD2 (6 bases). The CDR3 consists of 17 residues. V lost 8 bases, J lost 3 bases, and 26 bases lay in between. Germline V gene sequence: CDR1 MNHEY, CDR2 SMNVEV (reference sequence).